The clone carrying this TCR beta chain was observed once. The CDR3 runs to 13 residues. The germline V gene encodes CDR1 SEHNR and CDR2 FQNEAQ (reference sequence). V lost 9 bases and J lost 4, with 14 bases in between. Measured with immunoSEQ multiplex PCR; TCRdb has only the in-frame clones, and not every one. This sample has about 320,000 clones, with approximately 90% found just once. This entry belongs to a study of blood T cell repertoires in COVID-19. Turning to the study itself: Samples came from the United States, Italy and Spain, spanning acute and convalescent COVID-19.

The gene calls are TRBV7-9 and TRBJ2-3; D gene ambiguous. This receptor was obtained from a woman aged 30 to 39 with COVID-19, enrolled during active disease. Sample: peripheral blood. CDR3 nucleotide sequence: TGTGCCAGTAGTAGCCAGCCAGCAGATACGCAGTATTTT. Encoded protein: CASSSQPADTQYF.